This is a list of T cell receptor beta chains from one sample in a study of lymphopenia after photon versus proton radiotherapy. Here immunoSEQ multiplex PCR was the method, and the copy in TCRdb shows in-frame clones only, minus some. The sample yields around 160,000 clones, roughly nine tenths seen once. Sequencing was performed on peripheral blood, taken from a patient treated with photon-based radiotherapy. These receptor sequences come from a man in his forties or fifties with gastric cancer. The CDR3 runs from the conserved cysteine through the conserved F or W. The order of the fields is CDR3 DNA, CDR3 protein, J gene, D gene, V gene, clone size. The D gene is left open where the match is weak. The size of a clone is reported for some rows only, either as once, few or many, or as a class for expanded clones.

TGTGCCAGCAGTTTATCCCCTCGGCGGATTAATCAGCCCCAGCATTTT	CASSLSPRRINQPQHF	TRBJ1-5	NA	TRBV28	NA
TGTGCCAGCAGTTTAACCAACAATCAGCCCCAGCATTTT	CASSLTNNQPQHF	TRBJ1-5	NA	TRBV28	NA
TGTGCCAGCAGCTTAGCGACGGATGGCTACACCTTC	CASSLATDGYTF	TRBJ1-2	NA	TRBV7-9	NA
TGTGCCTGGAGTCAGGGGGGGACCTACCAAGAGACCCAGTACTTC	CAWSQGGTYQETQYF	TRBJ2-5	NA	TRBV30	NA
TGTGCCAGCAGCGTAGTTGGGGATGCGAACACCGGGGAGCTGTTTTTT	CASSVVGDANTGELFF	TRBJ2-2	NA	TRBV9	NA
TGTGCCAGCAGCTTATCACAGGGGGGGGATGAGCAGTTCTTC	CASSLSQGGDEQFF	TRBJ2-1	NA	TRBV5-4	NA
TGTGCCAGCTCACCTCCCCAGGGGGCAAACACCGGGGAGCTGTTTTTT	CASSPPQGANTGELFF	TRBJ2-2	TRBD1	TRBV18	NA
TGTGCCACCAGCAGACGAGGACCAGGGGACATTCAGTACTTC	CATSRRGPGDIQYF	TRBJ2-4	NA	TRBV15	NA
TGTGCCAGCAGCGGGGACCGCGGCTACACCTTC	CASSGDRGYTF	TRBJ1-2	NA	TRBV7-9	NA
TGTGCCAGCAGCTCCAGGGGTTCGTACGAGCAGTACTTC	CASSSRGSYEQYF	TRBJ2-7	NA	TRBV7-6	NA
TGCAGCGTTACGGATGGCAATCAGCCCCAGCATTTT	CSVTDGNQPQHF	TRBJ1-5	NA	TRBV29-1	NA
TGTGCCAGTAGTATCCAAAATGGTCCTTACTATGGCTACACCTTC	CASSIQNGPYYGYTF	TRBJ1-2	NA	TRBV19	NA
TGTGCCAGCAGCTTACATAGCGTCCAGACCCAGTACTTC	CASSLHSVQTQYF	TRBJ2-5	NA	TRBV7-6	NA
TGTGCCAGCAGTCGGGCGGGGGTCACTGAAGCTTTCTTT	CASSRAGVTEAFF	TRBJ1-1	NA	TRBV2	NA
TGTGCCAGCAGCTTAGGGGACAGACTGGAGCAGTACTTC	CASSLGDRLEQYF	TRBJ2-7	TRBD1	TRBV7-2	NA
TGCGCCAGCAGTCAAAATCGACAGGAGCCTCGGGAGCAGTACTTC	CASSQNRQEPREQYF	TRBJ2-7	NA	TRBV23-1	NA
TGCGCCAGCAGTGCTGGGACTGGAGTCTACGAGCAGTACTTC	CASSAGTGVYEQYF	TRBJ2-7	NA	TRBV10-1	NA
TGCAGCGTTGAAGATACAGCAGCGACCGTATATAGCAATCAGCCCCAGCATTTT	CSVEDTAATVYSNQPQHF	TRBJ1-5	NA	TRBV29-1	NA
TGTGCCAGCAGTTTTAGGACACCCGGCGGTGGCTACACCTTC	CASSFRTPGGGYTF	TRBJ1-2	NA	TRBV28	once
TGTGCCAGCAGCTTGATGGGACAGGGAAATGAAAAACTGTTTTTT	CASSLMGQGNEKLFF	TRBJ1-4	TRBD1	TRBV5-6	NA
TGTGCCAGCAGTTTGGGATCAGGGGGCACTGAAGCTTTCTTT	CASSLGSGGTEAFF	TRBJ1-1	TRBD1	TRBV28	NA
TGTGCCAGCAGTGGGACAGGTCGATACAATGAGCAGTTCTTC	CASSGTGRYNEQFF	TRBJ2-1	TRBD1	TRBV11-3	NA
TGTGCCAGCATGGCCAGACTAATGAACACTGAAGCTTTCTTT	CASMARLMNTEAFF	TRBJ1-1	NA	TRBV6-1	few
TGCGCCAGCAGCCAAGAAGGGGGTGTGGGGTTAGAGGAGCAGTACTTC	CASSQEGGVGLEEQYF	TRBJ2-7	NA	TRBV4-3	NA
TGTGCCAGCAGTCCGACCGGCCCCAGGGGGCAGTTCTTC	CASSPTGPRGQFF	TRBJ2-1	NA	TRBV7-8	NA
TGTGCCAGCAGTTTAGGGGCGGTGAGGTACGAGCAGTACTTC	CASSLGAVRYEQYF	TRBJ2-7	NA	TRBV28	NA
TGTGCCAGCAGTTTAATGTTGGGAAGCAATCAGCCCCAGCATTTT	CASSLMLGSNQPQHF	TRBJ1-5	NA	TRBV28	NA
TGTGCCAGCAGATACAGGTCCGTCGCGAACACCGGGGAGCTGTTTTTT	CASRYRSVANTGELFF	TRBJ2-2	NA	TRBV27	NA
TGTGCCAGCAGTAACCGGGGCCCGCTTGATAATGAAAAACTGTTTTTT	CASSNRGPLDNEKLFF	TRBJ1-4	NA	TRBV28	once
TGTGCCAGCAAGCGGATTATTAACTACAATGAGCAGTTCTTC	CASKRIINYNEQFF	TRBJ2-1	NA	TRBV2	NA
TGTGCCTGGAATGAGTTCAATGAGCAGTTCTTC	CAWNEFNEQFF	TRBJ2-1	NA	TRBV30	NA
TGTGCCAGCAGAGGGGGGATTAACTATGGCTACACCTTC	CASRGGINYGYTF	TRBJ1-2	NA	TRBV7-2	NA
TGCGCCAGCAGACTGCGGGGCGTCGGCGGGAACACTGAAGCTTTCTTT	CASRLRGVGGNTEAFF	TRBJ1-1	NA	TRBV5-1	NA
TGCGCCAGCAGCCCCCGGGCACTCGGCTCCTACGAGCAGTACTTC	CASSPRALGSYEQYF	TRBJ2-7	NA	TRBV5-1	NA